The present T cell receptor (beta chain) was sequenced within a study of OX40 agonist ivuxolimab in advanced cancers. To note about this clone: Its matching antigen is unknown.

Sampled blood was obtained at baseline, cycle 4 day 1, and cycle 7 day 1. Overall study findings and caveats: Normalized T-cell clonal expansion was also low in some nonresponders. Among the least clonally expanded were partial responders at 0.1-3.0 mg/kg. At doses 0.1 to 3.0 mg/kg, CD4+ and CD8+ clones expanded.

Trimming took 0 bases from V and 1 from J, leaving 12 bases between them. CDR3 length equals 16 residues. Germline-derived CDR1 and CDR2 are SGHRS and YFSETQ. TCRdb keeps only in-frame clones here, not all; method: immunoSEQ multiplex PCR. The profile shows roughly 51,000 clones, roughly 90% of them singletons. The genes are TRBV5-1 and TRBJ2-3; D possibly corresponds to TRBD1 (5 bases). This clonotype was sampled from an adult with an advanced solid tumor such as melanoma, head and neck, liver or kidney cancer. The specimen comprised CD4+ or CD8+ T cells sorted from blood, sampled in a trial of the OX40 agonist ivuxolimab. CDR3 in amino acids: CASSLDTGPRTDTQYF. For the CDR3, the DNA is TGCGCCAGCAGCTTGGATACAGGCCCTCGCACAGATACGCAGTATTTT.